This passage covers 21 T cell receptor beta chains from one sample sequenced in a study of T cell responses to AZD1222 COVID-19 vaccine. Assay used: immunoSEQ multiplex PCR; TCRdb lists only in-frame clones, some missing. The table has roughly 77,000 clones, over 90% seen once. Sequenced material: peripheral blood, taken on day 0 of AZD1222 vaccination. These receptors all stem from an adult in good health.

This rearrangement joins TRBV19 to TRBJ2-1, with D unresolved. Trimming stripped 7 bases from V and 0 bases from J, with 10 bases between. Per germline, CDR1 LNHDA and CDR2 SQIVND (reference sequence). CDR3 length: 14 amino acids. Here the CDR3 DNA reads TGTGCCAGTAAGGGCAGTTTCTCCTACAATGAGCAGTTCTTC. It codes for CASKGSFSYNEQFF. Full variable domain (missing parts from reference TRBV19 and TRBJ2-1): DGGITQSPKYLFRKEGQNVTLSCEQNLNHDAMYWYRQDPGQGLRLIYYSQIVNDFQKGDIAEGYSVSREKKESFPLTVTSAQKNPTAFYLCASKGSFSYNEQFFGPGTRLTVL.

The chain joins TRBV2 to TRBJ1-4; D gene uncertain. The length of the CDR3 is 13 residues. The germline V gene has CDR1 SNHLY and CDR2 FYNNEI. The germline V and J ends were trimmed by 6 bases and 4 bases, with 9 bases remaining between them. The CDR3 DNA is TGTGCCAGCAGGAGGGCCTTTAATGAAAAACTGTTTTTT. Its protein is CASRRAFNEKLFF.

CDR3 amino acids: CASSLQGATGNTIYF. CDR3 nucleotides: TGCGCCAGCAGCCTACAGGGGGCGACTGGAAACACCATATATTTT. The chain combines TRBV5-1 with TRBJ1-3; 9 bases map to TRBD1. The CDR3 totals 15 residues. Germline V gene lookup returns CDR1 SGHRS and CDR2 YFSETQ. Trimming removed 4 bases from V and 2 bases from J; junction bases left unmatched: 4.

This chain links TRBV10-2 with TRBJ2-6; possible D gene TRBD1, 6 bases. Looked up from germline, CDR1 is WSHSY and CDR2 is SAAADI. The V end lost 6 bases, the J end lost 0 bases, and 15 bases lay between the germline ends. The CDR3 contains 17 residues. CDR3 nucleotide sequence: TGCGCCAGCAGCCCCCATAGGGGGAACTCTGGGGCCAACGTCCTGACTTTC. Translation gives CASSPHRGNSGANVLTF.

The chain employs TRBV7-2 and TRBJ1-2; perhaps TRBD1 as D (6 bases). Trimming pared 4 bases from V and 7 bases from J, leaving 13 bases between. CDR3 length: 13 amino acids. The germline V gene encodes CDR1 SGHTA and CDR2 FQGNSA. In DNA, the CDR3 is TGTGCCAGCAGCTCGGACAGACTTCTTGGCTACACCTTC. Its protein product is CASSSDRLLGYTF.

J is TRBJ2-7 and V is TRBV28; D is unresolved. V was clipped by 5 bases and J by 9 bases, with 17 bases between them. This CDR3 region has 13 residues. From germline, CDR1 is MDHEN and CDR2 SYDVKM. This chain's CDR3 is CASSPPPSTRQYF. The CDR3 coding sequence is TGTGCCAGCAGTCCCCCACCGTCTACGAGGCAGTACTTC.

This chain links TRBV19 with TRBJ1-5; 8 bases fit TRBD1. From germline, CDR1 is LNHDA and CDR2 SQIVND (reference sequence). Germline trimming cut 5 bases from V and 1 base from J; bases unmatched to any gene: 13. The CDR3 runs to 18 residues. Here the CDR3 reads CASSVPANRGRSNQPQHF. The CDR3 nucleotides are TGTGCCAGTAGTGTACCTGCTAACAGGGGGAGGAGCAATCAGCCCCAGCATTTT.

The chain recombines TRBV28 with TRBJ1-1; a weak D match, TRBD1 (5 bases). Trimming removed 6 bases at V and 6 bases at J, with 17 bases between. Germline CDR1 is MDHEN and CDR2 is SYDVKM. The CDR3 loop spans 14 amino acids. The CDR3 bases are TGTGCCAGCAGGCCAGGGTCACAGGTCGCTGAAGCTTTCTTT. It encodes CASRPGSQVAEAFF.

V and J are TRBV5-1 and TRBJ2-1; 7 bases are a match to TRBD2. CDR1 SGHRS and CDR2 YFSETQ come from the germline V gene. The junction had 9 bases not matched to a gene; V was cut back by 4 bases and J by 8 bases. The CDR3 is 14 amino acids. This CDR3 is CASSREGSGYEQFF. As DNA, the CDR3 is TGCGCCAGCAGCAGGGAGGGGTCTGGGTATGAGCAGTTCTTC.

This clone was detected a few times. The rearrangement links TRBV5-4 to TRBJ1-6, with 9 bases matching TRBD1. V trimming: 4 bases; J trimming: 9 bases; junction bases outside the gene matches: 11. This CDR3 spans 16 amino acids. The V gene's germline CDR1 is SGHNT and CDR2 YYREEE (reference sequence). The CDR3 bases are TGTGCCAGCAGCAAAAAATCCGGGACAGGGTCTTCACCCCTCCACTTT. It translates to CASSKKSGTGSSPLHF. The full variable domain, with the rest looked up from reference TRBV5-4 and TRBJ1-6, is ETGVTQSPTHLIKTRGQQVTLRCSSQSGHNTVSWYQQALGQGPQFIFQYYREEENGRGNFPPRFSGLQFPNYSSELNVNALELDDSALYLCASSKKSGTGSSPLHFGNGTRLTVT.

The rearrangement links TRBV5-1 to TRBJ2-1, with D unclear. The V gene lost 5 bases and the J gene lost 0 bases, with 9 bases spanning the gap. The CDR3 contains 14 residues. CDR1 is SGHRS and CDR2 is YFSETQ in the germline V gene. CDR3 DNA: TGCGCCAGCAGAAAAAGCAACTCCTACAATGAGCAGTTCTTC. This sequence encodes CASRKSNSYNEQFF.

This clone appeared a single time. V and J are TRBV6-5 and TRBJ2-7; D uncertain. The V gene's germline CDR1 is MNHEY and CDR2 SVGAGI. Trimming took off 1 base at V and 3 bases at J, with 7 bases between the two ends. The CDR3 totals 13 residues. The DNA for the CDR3 is TGTGCCAGCAGTTACTACGACAACTACGAGCAGTACTTC. It codes for CASSYYDNYEQYF.

The chain recombines TRBV6-5 with TRBJ2-7, with TRBD1 matching 7 bases. Germline V gives CDR1 MNHEY, CDR2 SVGAGI. This CDR3 contains 14 residues. J gave up 6 bases and V 5 bases, and 10 bases lay outside the gene matches. The DNA of the CDR3 is TGTGCCAGCAGTACACTACAGGGGTCGAGCGAGCAGTACTTC. This codes for CASSTLQGSSEQYF.

This clone was counted a single time. V gene TRBV29-1 combines with J gene TRBJ2-3; the match to TRBD2 covers 7 bases. Germline CDR1 is SQVTM and CDR2 is ANQGSEA. The CDR3 runs 16 residues. V dropped 6 bases and J dropped 0; count of bases not matched to a gene: 12. The CDR3 DNA is TGCAGCGTCCGCTCCCTTAGCGGGTCTAGCACAGATACGCAGTATTTT. Protein sequence: CSVRSLSGSSTDTQYF.

The gene calls are TRBV19 and TRBJ1-5; D may be TRBD1 (5 bases). With 7 bases removed from V and 1 base from J, the gap between germline ends came to 14 bases. CDR1 LNHDA and CDR2 SQIVND come from the germline V gene (reference sequence). CDR3 length equals 15 residues. In DNA, the CDR3 is TGTGCCAGTACCCCCTCAGGGAAGAGCAATCAGCCCCAGCATTTT. It specifies CASTPSGKSNQPQHF.

The chain has TRBV30 and TRBJ2-7; D may match TRBD1 or TRBD2 (5 bases each). The germline V gene encodes CDR1 GTSNPN and CDR2 SVGIG (reference sequence). Trimming took off 0 bases at V and 7 bases at J, with 10 bases between the two ends. This CDR3 has 12 amino acids. DNA of the CDR3: TGTGCCTGGAGTGTGGGACCGTGGGAGCAGTACTTC. It specifies CAWSVGPWEQYF. Drawing the rest from reference TRBV30 and TRBJ2-7, the complete variable domain is SQTIHQWPATLVQPVGSPLSLECTVEGTSNPNLYWYRQAAGRGLQLLFYSVGIGQISSEVPQNLSASRPQDRQFILSSKKLLLSDSGFYLCAWSVGPWEQYFGPGTRLTVT.

The V and J genes are TRBV7-3 and TRBJ1-1, with a possible D match to TRBD1 (5 bases). The germline V gene encodes CDR1 SGHTA and CDR2 FQGTGA. Between the trimmed V and J ends, which lost 5 bases and 1 base, there was a span of 11 bases. There are 14 residues in the CDR3. The CDR3 bases are TGTGCCAGCAGCCCCCAGGGCGCGAACACTGAAGCTTTCTTT. Residues: CASSPQGANTEAFF. Using reference TRBV7-3 and TRBJ1-1 for the parts outside the CDR3, the full variable domain is GAGVSQTPSNKVTEKGKYVELRCDPISGHTALYWYRQSLGQGPEFLIYFQGTGAADDSGLPNDRFFAVRPEGSVSTLKIQRTERGDSAVYLCASSPQGANTEAFFGQGTRLTVV.

This clone occurred once. The V and J genes are TRBV5-1 and TRBJ2-7, with 8 bases aligning to TRBD1. Germline V gene lookup returns CDR1 SGHRS and CDR2 YFSETQ. V trimming: 5 bases; J trimming: 2 bases; junction bases outside the gene matches: 3. The CDR3 is 13 residues long. The CDR3 sequence is CASREGQAYEQYF. CDR3 DNA: TGCGCCAGCAGGGAGGGACAGGCCTACGAGCAGTACTTC.

This clone was found once. The chain has TRBV28 and TRBJ1-5; possible D gene TRBD1, 6 bases. In germline, CDR1 is MDHEN, CDR2 SYDVKM. V lost 6 bases to trimming and J lost 2 bases, with 14 bases between them. The CDR3 loop spans 15 amino acids. CDR3 coding DNA: TGTGCCAGCAGGAGGGGGGGCAGCGGCAATCAGCCCCAGCATTTT. Encoded protein: CASRRGGSGNQPQHF.

This chain joins TRBV10-1 and TRBJ1-2; D perhaps matches TRBD1 (6 bases). Germline CDR1 WNHNN, CDR2 SYGVQD (reference sequence). V was pared by 10 bases and J by 4 bases, with 13 bases between. The CDR3 consists of 12 residues. The CDR3 reads CATLQGSYGYTF. The CDR3 DNA reads TGCGCCACCCTCCAGGGGTCCTATGGCTACACCTTC.

The chain joins TRBV2 to TRBJ2-2, with D perhaps TRBD1 or TRBD2 (5 bases each). Germline CDR1 SNHLY, CDR2 FYNNEI. This CDR3 is 14 amino acids long. Trimming shortened V by 1 base and J by 6 bases, and 9 bases separated the two germline ends. As DNA, the CDR3 is TGTGCCAGCAGTGAAGTGGGGGTGCCCGGGGAGCTGTTTTTT. Translation: CASSEVGVPGELFF.